Each of the 14 T cell receptor beta chains below was sequenced from the same sample in a study of T cell repertoires in cytomegalovirus infection. No antigen is known for these receptors. TCRdb re-derived calls from the reads in MiXCR, one entry per CDR3 protein. In the table there are approximately 990,000 distinct CDR3 sequences, approximately 31% of which are singletons. The sequenced sample was cultured CD8+ T cells from PBMCs, obtained from culture after CMV antigen stimulation. Receptors originate from a human donor in good health (CMV status not recorded). Some clones in this sample may be carry-over from other donors' samples.

Comments on this clonotype: A single base separates this from a much larger clone, so it may be a read error. This rearrangement joins TRBV7-6 to TRBJ1-1; unclear D gene. The V end was cut by 5 bases, the J end by 2 bases, with 12 bases between. The CDR3 covers 14 residues. Germline CDR1 reads SGHVS; CDR2 reads FNYEAQ. As DNA, the CDR3 is TGTGCCAGCAGCGCAGAACAGTCTAACACTGAAGCTTTCTTT. This gives the protein CASSAEQSNTEAFF.

The rearrangement uses TRBV29-1 and TRBJ1-2; the D gene is possibly TRBD1 (5 bases). CDR1 and CDR2 (germline): SQVTM, ANQGSEA. Trimming pared 2 bases from V and 7 bases from J, leaving 14 bases between. The CDR3 has 13 amino acids. DNA for the CDR3: TGCAGCGTTGAAAAGGAGGAAGGGGTTGGCTACACCTTC. Protein product: CSVEKEEGVGYTF.

The genes are TRBV7-9 and TRBJ2-1; a weak D match, TRBD1 (5 bases). V was clipped by 5 bases and J by 0 bases, with 14 bases between them. Germline CDR1 SEHNR, CDR2 FQNEAQ (reference sequence). This CDR3 spans 16 amino acids. DNA for the CDR3: TGTGCCAGCAGCCAGGGCACCCCCAGCTCCTACAATGAGCAGTTCTTC. It translates to CASSQGTPSSYNEQFF.

This clonotype came up a few times. The chain links TRBV6-1 to TRBJ2-4; the match to TRBD1 covers 7 bases. With V trimmed by 6 bases and J by 0 bases, 11 bases remained unmatched. Germline CDR1 reads MNHNS; CDR2 reads SASEGT. The CDR3 spans 17 residues. For the CDR3, the DNA is TGTGCCAGCAGGGGCGGACAGGTCGTAATAGCCAAAAACATTCAGTACTTC. Protein product: CASRGGQVVIAKNIQYF.

The sample holds many counts of this clonotype. The J gene is TRBJ1-2, the V gene TRBV27, with D possibly being TRBD1 (6 bases). Germline values: CDR1 MNHEY, CDR2 SMNVEV (reference sequence). V was clipped by 5 bases and J by 2 bases, with 12 bases between them. The CDR3 spans 14 residues. The CDR3 loop is CASSPGAGNYGYTF. CDR3 sequence (DNA): TGTGCCAGCAGTCCAGGGGCGGGAAACTATGGCTACACCTTC.

This chain connects TRBV29-1 to TRBJ2-2; 11 positions match TRBD2. The ends lost 4 bases at V and 5 bases at J; junction bases unmatched: 9. CDR3 size: 16 residues. In germline, CDR1 is SQVTM, CDR2 ANQGSEA. CDR3 coding DNA: TGCAGCGTTGGCCTAGCGGGGGGCGTATGGACCGGGGAGCTGTTTTTT. Amino acid sequence: CSVGLAGGVWTGELFF.

This rearrangement joins TRBV5-5 to TRBJ2-3; TRBD2 might be the D (6 bases). This CDR3 region has 14 residues. V was pared by 0 bases and J by 6 bases, with 11 bases between. Germline values: CDR1 SGHKS, CDR2 YYEKEE (reference sequence). The CDR3 DNA sequence: TGTGCCAGCAGCTTGGGGGTAGCGGAGGATACGCAGTATTTT. Translation gives CASSLGVAEDTQYF. The variable domain in full, completed from reference TRBV5-5 and TRBJ2-3, reads DAGVTQSPTHLIKTRGQQVTLRCSPISGHKSVSWYQQVLGQGPQFIFQYYEKEERGRGNFPDRFSARQFPNYSSELNVNALLLGDSALYLCASSLGVAEDTQYFGPGTRLTVL.

A note on this clonotype: A junction end diverges from the germline sequence, so it may reflect a read error. The genes are TRBV12-3 or TRBV12-4 and TRBJ1-1, with D hard to call. The CDR3 loop spans 14 amino acids. CDR3 protein: CASNLVATNTEAFF. CDR3 DNA: TGTGCCAGCAATTTAGTGGCAACTAACACTGAAGCTTTCTTT.

In DNA, the CDR3 is TGTGCCAGCAGCCAAGAAGGAGGGACCCGCTCACCCAAACTGTTTTTT. It encodes CASSQEGGTRSPKLFF. The chain joins TRBV3-1 to TRBJ1-4; D possibly corresponds to TRBD1 (5 bases). This CDR3 spans 16 amino acids. Germline assignment: CDR1 LGHDT and CDR2 YNNKEL (reference sequence). Trimming removed 0 bases at V and 11 bases at J, with 19 bases between.

The chain uses TRBV7-9 and TRBJ2-1; the match to TRBD1 covers 7 bases. The V and J ends lost 6 bases and 3 bases, in that order; junction bases with no gene match: 8. The CDR3 is made up of 15 amino acids. Germline V CDR1 and CDR2: SEHNR, FQNEAQ (reference sequence). DNA of the CDR3: TGTGCCAGCAGGTTCCCGGGACAGAACTACAATGAGCAGTTCTTC. This sequence encodes CASRFPGQNYNEQFF.

This CDR3 is CASTSAIDPRGTQYF. CDR3 bases: TGTGCCAGCACGTCTGCGATTGACCCCCGGGGTACGCAGTATTTT. The gene calls are TRBV7-9 and TRBJ2-3; maybe TRBD2 (5 bases). CDR1 is SEHNR and CDR2 is FQNEAQ in the germline V gene (reference sequence). The CDR3 is 15 residues long. With 7 bases removed from V and 8 bases from J, the gap between germline ends came to 22 bases.

The chain joins TRBV5-6 to TRBJ2-4, with a possible D match to TRBD2 (5 bases). Between the trimmed V and J ends, which lost 5 bases and 2 bases, there was a span of 8 bases. The CDR3 length is 13 residues. Per germline, CDR1 SGHDT and CDR2 YYEEEE. The CDR3 spells CASRSGTKNIQYF. The DNA for the CDR3 is TGTGCCAGCAGGTCCGGGACCAAAAACATTCAGTACTTC. Full variable domain (missing parts from reference TRBV5-6 and TRBJ2-4): DAGVTQSPTHLIKTRGQQVTLRCSPKSGHDTVSWYQQALGQGPQFIFQYYEEEERQRGNFPDRFSGHQFPNYSSELNVNALLLGDSALYLCASRSGTKNIQYFGAGTRLSVL.

CDR3 nucleotide sequence: TGTGCCAGTTCAATTGGACGCCGGGGGTATCAGCCCCAGCATTTT. This encodes CASSIGRRGYQPQHF. This rearrangement joins TRBV19 to TRBJ1-5, with a weak D call TRBD1 (5 bases). V was clipped by 8 bases and J by 5 bases, with 19 bases between them. This CDR3 has 15 residues. Per germline, CDR1 LNHDA and CDR2 SQIVND (reference sequence).

The chain links TRBV19 to TRBJ2-1, with 7 bases identical to TRBD2. Germline assignment: CDR1 LNHDA and CDR2 SQIVND (reference sequence). The CDR3 is 15 residues long. V dropped 4 bases and J dropped 5; count of bases not matched to a gene: 8. CDR3 amino acids: CASSKTGTMNNEQFF. CDR3 in DNA: TGTGCCAGTAGTAAGACCGGGACTATGAACAATGAGCAGTTCTTC.